Listed here are 11 T cell receptor beta chains from one sample, sequenced in a study of T cell changes during pregnancy in multiple sclerosis. Profiled with immunoSEQ multiplex PCR; TCRdb holds only in-frame clones, not every one. The table has 20,000 or so clones, 86% seen once; the top ten hold around 5%. Specimen: CD8+ T cells from peripheral blood mononuclear cells, collected in the third trimester of pregnancy. The receptors come from a female donor in good health, enrolled as a control in a pregnancy study.

This sequence joins TRBV27 and TRBJ2-2, with D unresolved. V shed 1 base and J shed 0 bases, with 6 bases lying between them. Germline CDR1 and CDR2: MNHEY and SMNVEV (reference sequence). This CDR3 has 15 amino acids. CDR3 amino acids: CASSLFLSNTGELFF. CDR3 coding DNA: TGTGCCAGCAGTTTATTTCTATCGAACACCGGGGAGCTGTTTTTT.

The rearrangement uses TRBV4-2 and TRBJ1-5; D gene uncertain. The CDR3 loop spans 13 amino acids. V lost 0 bases to trimming and J lost 6 bases, with 6 bases between them. Germline loops: CDR1 LGHNA, CDR2 YNFKEQ. The CDR3 is CASSQEGVQPQHF. The CDR3 DNA reads TGTGCCAGCAGCCAAGAAGGAGTTCAGCCCCAGCATTTT.

This chain links TRBV7-9 with TRBJ1-2, with D tentatively TRBD1 (5 bases). From germline, CDR1 is SEHNR and CDR2 FQNEAQ (reference sequence). The V end was cut by 4 bases, the J end by 9 bases, with 9 bases between. CDR3 length: 11 amino acids. CDR3 in DNA: TGTGCCAGCAGCTCCGGGGGTCGCTACACCTTC. It encodes CASSSGGRYTF.

This clone was recorded only once. The rearrangement uses TRBV7-9 and TRBJ2-2; 8 nucleotides line up with TRBD1. The CDR3 runs 14 residues. V lost 11 bases and J lost 5; bases outside the gene matches: 10. Germline CDR1 and CDR2: SEHNR and FQNEAQ (reference sequence). This CDR3 reads CARRGTGETGELFF. The CDR3 bases are TGTGCCCGCCGAGGGACAGGCGAAACCGGGGAGCTGTTTTTT.

The V gene is TRBV28, the J gene TRBJ1-5; D not resolved. The CDR3 covers 13 residues. V was pared by 8 bases and J by 0 bases, with 8 bases between. Germline CDR1 reads MDHEN; CDR2 reads SYDVKM. CDR3 protein: CASLEYSNQPQHF. CDR3 bases: TGTGCCAGCCTCGAGTATAGCAATCAGCCCCAGCATTTT.

V is TRBV7-9 and J is TRBJ2-1; D may be TRBD2 (6 bases). Trimming shortened V by 5 bases and J by 7 bases, and 18 bases separated the two germline ends. The V gene's germline CDR1 is SEHNR and CDR2 FQNEAQ (reference sequence). CDR3 length: 15 residues. Here the CDR3 reads CASSPPSSRGNEQFF. In nucleotides, the CDR3 is TGTGCCAGCAGCCCTCCGTCTTCTCGGGGGAATGAGCAGTTCTTC.

The V call is TRBV5-6, the J call TRBJ1-1, with D unclear. Germline-derived CDR1 and CDR2 are SGHDT and YYEEEE. The CDR3 runs to 12 residues. Trimming took 4 bases from V and 7 from J, leaving 11 bases between them. The CDR3 DNA reads TGTGCCAGCAGCGTCGGAGAGGTTGAAGCTTTCTTT. It specifies CASSVGEVEAFF.

The V and J genes are TRBV14 and TRBJ1-1; D might be TRBD1 (5 bases). The CDR3 has 15 residues. Trimming shortened V by 2 bases and J by 0 bases, and 10 bases separated the two germline ends. Per germline, CDR1 SGHDN and CDR2 FVKESK. DNA for the CDR3: TGTGCCAGCAGCCAATATCGGGGGATGAACACTGAAGCTTTCTTT. Its translation: CASSQYRGMNTEAFF.

This sequence joins TRBV30 and TRBJ2-5; D is possibly TRBD1 (5 bases). The CDR3 contains 14 residues. The germline gives CDR1 GTSNPN, CDR2 SVGIG (reference sequence). The V end was cut by 4 bases, the J end by 3 bases, with 15 bases between. DNA for the CDR3: TGTGCCTGGACCGGCACAGGACCAAAAGAGACCCAGTACTTC. Amino acids: CAWTGTGPKETQYF.

V gene TRBV28 combines with J gene TRBJ1-5, with 8 bases aligning to TRBD1. CDR3 size: 15 residues. From germline, CDR1 is MDHEN and CDR2 SYDVKM. J gave up 4 bases and V 4 bases, and 6 bases lay outside the gene matches. In DNA, the CDR3 is TGTGCCAGCAGTTCCGACAGGGGCCGAAATCAGCCCCAGCATTTT. Translating gives CASSSDRGRNQPQHF. The entire variable domain, with the rest obtained from reference TRBV28 and TRBJ1-5, is as follows: DVKVTQSSRYLVKRTGEKVFLECVQDMDHENMFWYRQDPGLGLRLIYFSYDVKMKEKGDIPEGYSVSREKKERFSLILESASTNQTSMYLCASSSDRGRNQPQHFGDGTRLSIL.

The V call is TRBV7-9, the J call TRBJ2-1, with D perhaps matching TRBD2 (5 bases). CDR1 is SEHNR and CDR2 is FQNEAQ in the germline V gene (reference sequence). The V and J ends lost 5 bases and 5 bases respectively, with 22 bases between them. CDR3 size: 17 residues. The CDR3 nucleotides are TGTGCCAGCAGCCCGGGAATTGGTGCTTCAAACCACAATGAGCAGTTCTTC. Amino acid sequence: CASSPGIGASNHNEQFF.